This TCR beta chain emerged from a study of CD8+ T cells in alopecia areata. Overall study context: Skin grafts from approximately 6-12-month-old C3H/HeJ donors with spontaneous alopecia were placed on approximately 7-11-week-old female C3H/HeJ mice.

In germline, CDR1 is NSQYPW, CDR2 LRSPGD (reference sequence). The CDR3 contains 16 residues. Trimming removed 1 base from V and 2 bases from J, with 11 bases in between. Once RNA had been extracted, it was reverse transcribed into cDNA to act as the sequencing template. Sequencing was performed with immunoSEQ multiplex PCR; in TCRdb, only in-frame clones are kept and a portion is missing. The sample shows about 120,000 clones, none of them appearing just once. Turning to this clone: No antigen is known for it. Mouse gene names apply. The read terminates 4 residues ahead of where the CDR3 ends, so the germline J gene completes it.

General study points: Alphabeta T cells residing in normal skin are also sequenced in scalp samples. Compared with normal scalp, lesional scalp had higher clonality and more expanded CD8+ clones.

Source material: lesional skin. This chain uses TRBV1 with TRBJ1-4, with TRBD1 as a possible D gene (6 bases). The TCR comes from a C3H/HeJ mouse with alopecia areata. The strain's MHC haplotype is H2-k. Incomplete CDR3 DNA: TGCACCTGCAGTGCAGTGGGGACATTATCCAACGAA. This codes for CTCSAVGTLSNE. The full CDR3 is CTCSAVGTLSNERLFF.